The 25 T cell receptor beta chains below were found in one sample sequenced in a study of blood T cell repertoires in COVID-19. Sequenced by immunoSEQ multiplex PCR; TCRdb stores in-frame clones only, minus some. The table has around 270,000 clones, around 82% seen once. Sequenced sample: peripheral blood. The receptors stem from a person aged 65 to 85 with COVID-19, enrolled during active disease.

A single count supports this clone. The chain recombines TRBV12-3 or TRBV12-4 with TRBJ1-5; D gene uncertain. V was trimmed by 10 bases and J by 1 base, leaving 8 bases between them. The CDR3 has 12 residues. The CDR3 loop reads CATAGSNQPQHF. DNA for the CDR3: TGTGCCACGGCGGGGAGCAATCAGCCCCAGCATTTT.

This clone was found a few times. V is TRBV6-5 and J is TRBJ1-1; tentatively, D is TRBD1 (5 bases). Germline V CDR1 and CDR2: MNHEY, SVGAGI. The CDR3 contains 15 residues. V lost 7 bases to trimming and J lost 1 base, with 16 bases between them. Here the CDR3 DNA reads TGTGCCAGCACCTACCTCGGGGGAGGGAACACTGAAGCTTTCTTT. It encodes CASTYLGGGNTEAFF.

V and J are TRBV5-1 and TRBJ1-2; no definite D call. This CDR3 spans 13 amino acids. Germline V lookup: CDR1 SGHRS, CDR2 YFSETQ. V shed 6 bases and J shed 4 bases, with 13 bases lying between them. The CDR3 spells CASTDTRSYGYTF. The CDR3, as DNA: TGCGCCAGCACCGATACGCGGTCCTATGGCTACACCTTC. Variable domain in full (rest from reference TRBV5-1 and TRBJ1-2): KAGVTQTPRYLIKTRGQQVTLSCSPISGHRSVSWYQQTPGQGLQFLFEYFSETQRNKGNFPGRFSGRQFSNSRSEMNVSTLELGDSALYLCASTDTRSYGYTFGSGTRLTVV.

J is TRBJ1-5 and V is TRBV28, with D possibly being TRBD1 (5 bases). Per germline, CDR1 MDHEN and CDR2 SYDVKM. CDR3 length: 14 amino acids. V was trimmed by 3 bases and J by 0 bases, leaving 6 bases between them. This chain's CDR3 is CASSLTASNQPQHF. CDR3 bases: TGTGCCAGCAGTTTGACAGCTAGCAATCAGCCCCAGCATTTT.

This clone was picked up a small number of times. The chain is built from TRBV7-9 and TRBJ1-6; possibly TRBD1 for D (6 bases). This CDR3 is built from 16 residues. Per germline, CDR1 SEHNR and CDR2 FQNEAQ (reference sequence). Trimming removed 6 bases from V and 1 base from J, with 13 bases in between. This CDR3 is CASRSYTGSYNSPLHF. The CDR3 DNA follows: TGTGCCAGCAGATCCTACACAGGGTCCTATAATTCACCCCTCCACTTT.

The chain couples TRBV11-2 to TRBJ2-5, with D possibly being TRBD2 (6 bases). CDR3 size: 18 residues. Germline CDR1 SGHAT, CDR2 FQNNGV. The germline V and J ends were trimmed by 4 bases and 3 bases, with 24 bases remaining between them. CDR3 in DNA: TGTGCCAGCAGCTCTAGCACATCCACTAGCAGGAGCGAAGAGACCCAGTACTTC. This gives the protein CASSSSTSTSRSEETQYF.

This chain's CDR3 is CASSPWTDSGNTIYF. CDR3 in DNA: TGCGCCAGCAGCCCGTGGACAGACTCTGGAAACACCATATATTTT. The chain carries TRBV5-1 and TRBJ1-3, with D possibly being TRBD1 (6 bases). V was cut by 4 bases and J by 0 bases, with 11 bases left in between. This CDR3 has 15 residues. Germline CDR1 SGHRS, CDR2 YFSETQ. Combining the CDR3 with reference TRBV5-1 and TRBJ1-3 gives the whole variable domain KAGVTQTPRYLIKTRGQQVTLSCSPISGHRSVSWYQQTPGQGLQFLFEYFSETQRNKGNFPGRFSGRQFSNSRSEMNVSTLELGDSALYLCASSPWTDSGNTIYFGEGSWLTVV.

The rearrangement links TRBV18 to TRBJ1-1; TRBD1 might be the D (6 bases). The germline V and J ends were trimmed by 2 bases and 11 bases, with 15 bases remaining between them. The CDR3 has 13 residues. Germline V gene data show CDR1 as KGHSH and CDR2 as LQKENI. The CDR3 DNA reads TGTGCCAGCTCACCAAAGACAGGCGCCCAGGCTTTCTTT. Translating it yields CASSPKTGAQAFF. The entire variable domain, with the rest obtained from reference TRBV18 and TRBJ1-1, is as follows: NAGVMQNPRHLVRRRGQEARLRCSPMKGHSHVYWYRQLPEEGLKFMVYLQKENIIDESGMPKERFSAEFPKEGPSILRIQQVVRGDSAAYFCASSPKTGAQAFFGQGTRLTVV.

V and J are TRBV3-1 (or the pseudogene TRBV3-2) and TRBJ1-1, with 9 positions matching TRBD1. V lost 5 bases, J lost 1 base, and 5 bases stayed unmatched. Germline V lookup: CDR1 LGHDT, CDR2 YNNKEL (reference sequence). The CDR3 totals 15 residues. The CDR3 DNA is TGTGCCAGCAGCGGAACGGACAGGGGGAACACTGAAGCTTTCTTT. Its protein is CASSGTDRGNTEAFF.

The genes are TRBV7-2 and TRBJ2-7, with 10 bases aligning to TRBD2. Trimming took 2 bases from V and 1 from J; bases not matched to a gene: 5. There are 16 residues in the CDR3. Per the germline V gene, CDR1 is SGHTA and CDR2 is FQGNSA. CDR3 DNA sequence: TGTGCCAGCAGCTTAAGGTCTAGCGGGAGTTCCTACGAGCAGTACTTC. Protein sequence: CASSLRSSGSSYEQYF.

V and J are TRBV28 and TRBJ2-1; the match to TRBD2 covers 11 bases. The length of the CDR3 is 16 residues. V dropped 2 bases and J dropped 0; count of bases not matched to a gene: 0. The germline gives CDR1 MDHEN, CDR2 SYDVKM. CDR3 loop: CASSLTSGGSYNEQFF. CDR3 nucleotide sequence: TGTGCCAGCAGTTTAACTAGCGGGGGCTCCTACAATGAGCAGTTCTTC.

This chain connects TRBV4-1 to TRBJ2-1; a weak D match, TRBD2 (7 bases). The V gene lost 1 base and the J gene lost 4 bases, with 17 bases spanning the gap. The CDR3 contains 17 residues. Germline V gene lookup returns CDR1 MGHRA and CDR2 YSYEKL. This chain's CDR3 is CASSQGSRGGPYNEQFF. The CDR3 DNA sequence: TGCGCCAGCAGCCAAGGAAGTCGCGGGGGCCCTTACAATGAGCAGTTCTTC.

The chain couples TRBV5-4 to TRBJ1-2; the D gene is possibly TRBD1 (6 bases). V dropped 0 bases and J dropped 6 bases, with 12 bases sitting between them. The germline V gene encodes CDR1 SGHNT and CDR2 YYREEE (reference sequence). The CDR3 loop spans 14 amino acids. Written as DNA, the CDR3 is TGTGCCAGCAGCTTGGCCTTAGGGGGGGATGGCTACACCTTC. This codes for CASSLALGGDGYTF. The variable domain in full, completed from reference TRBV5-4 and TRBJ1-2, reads ETGVTQSPTHLIKTRGQQVTLRCSSQSGHNTVSWYQQALGQGPQFIFQYYREEENGRGNFPPRFSGLQFPNYSSELNVNALELDDSALYLCASSLALGGDGYTFGSGTRLTVV.

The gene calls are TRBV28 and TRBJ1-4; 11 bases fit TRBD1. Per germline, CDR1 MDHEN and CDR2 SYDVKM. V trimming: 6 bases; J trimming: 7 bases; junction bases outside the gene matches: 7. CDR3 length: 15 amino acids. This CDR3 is CASRWTGGIREKLFF. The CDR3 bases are TGTGCCAGCAGATGGACAGGGGGCATTCGTGAAAAACTGTTTTTT.

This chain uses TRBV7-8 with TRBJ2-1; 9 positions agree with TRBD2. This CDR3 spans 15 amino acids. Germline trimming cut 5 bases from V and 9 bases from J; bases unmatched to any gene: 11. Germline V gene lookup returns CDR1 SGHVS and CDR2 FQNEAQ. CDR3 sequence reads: CASSLNVAGVTEQFF. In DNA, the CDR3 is TGTGCCAGCAGCCTAAATGTAGCGGGAGTTACTGAGCAGTTCTTC.

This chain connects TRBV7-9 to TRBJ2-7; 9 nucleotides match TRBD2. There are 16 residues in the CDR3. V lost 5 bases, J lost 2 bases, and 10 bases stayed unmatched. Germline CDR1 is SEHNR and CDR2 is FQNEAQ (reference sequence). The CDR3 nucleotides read TGTGCCAGCAGCCCCCTTACGACTAGCGGCACCTACGAGCAGTACTTC. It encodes CASSPLTTSGTYEQYF.

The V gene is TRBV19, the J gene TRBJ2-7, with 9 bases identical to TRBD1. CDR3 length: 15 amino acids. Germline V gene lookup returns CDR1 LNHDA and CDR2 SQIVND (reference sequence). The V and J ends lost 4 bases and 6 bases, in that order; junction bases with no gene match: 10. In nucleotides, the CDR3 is TGTGCCAGTAGTAAAAACCCGGGACAGGGTTTCGAGCAGTACTTC. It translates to CASSKNPGQGFEQYF.

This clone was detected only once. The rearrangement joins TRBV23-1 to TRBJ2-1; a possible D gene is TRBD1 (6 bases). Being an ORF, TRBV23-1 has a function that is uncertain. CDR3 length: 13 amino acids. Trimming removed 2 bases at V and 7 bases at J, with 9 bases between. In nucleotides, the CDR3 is TGCGCCAGCAGTCAACTGGGGGCGAATGAGCAGTTCTTC. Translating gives CASSQLGANEQFF.

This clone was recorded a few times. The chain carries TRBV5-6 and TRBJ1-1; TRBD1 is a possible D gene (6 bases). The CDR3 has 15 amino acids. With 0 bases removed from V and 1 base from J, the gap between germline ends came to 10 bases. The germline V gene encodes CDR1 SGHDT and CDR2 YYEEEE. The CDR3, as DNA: TGTGCCAGCAGCTTGGCCCCAGGGGAGAACACTGAAGCTTTCTTT. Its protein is CASSLAPGENTEAFF.

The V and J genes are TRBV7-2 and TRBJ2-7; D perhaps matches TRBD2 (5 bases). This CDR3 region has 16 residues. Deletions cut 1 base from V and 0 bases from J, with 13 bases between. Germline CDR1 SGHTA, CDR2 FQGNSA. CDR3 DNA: TGTGCCAGCAGCTTAGGGACTGGCGGGCGCTCCTACGAGCAGTACTTC. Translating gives CASSLGTGGRSYEQYF.

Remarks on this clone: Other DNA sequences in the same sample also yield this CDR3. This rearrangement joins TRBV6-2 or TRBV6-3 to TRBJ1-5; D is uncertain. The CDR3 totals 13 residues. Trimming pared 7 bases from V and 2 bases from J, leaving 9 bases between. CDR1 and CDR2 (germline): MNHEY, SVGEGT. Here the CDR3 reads CASTPGGNQPQHF. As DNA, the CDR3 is TGTGCCAGCACCCCGGGAGGCAATCAGCCCCAGCATTTT.

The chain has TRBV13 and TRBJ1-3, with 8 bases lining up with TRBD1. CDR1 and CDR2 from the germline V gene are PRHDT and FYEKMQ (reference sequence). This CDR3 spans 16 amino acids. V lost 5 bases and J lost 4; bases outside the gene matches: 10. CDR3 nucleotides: TGTGCCAGCAGCCAGCCCGCAGGGGGCACGGGAAACACCATATATTTT. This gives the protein CASSQPAGGTGNTIYF.

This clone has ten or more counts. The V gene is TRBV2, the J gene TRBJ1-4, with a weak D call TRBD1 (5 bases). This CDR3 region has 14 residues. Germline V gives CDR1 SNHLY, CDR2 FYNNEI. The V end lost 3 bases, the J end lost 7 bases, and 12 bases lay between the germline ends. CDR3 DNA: TGTGCCAGCAGTGATTCGACAGACAGTGAAAAACTGTTTTTT. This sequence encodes CASSDSTDSEKLFF.

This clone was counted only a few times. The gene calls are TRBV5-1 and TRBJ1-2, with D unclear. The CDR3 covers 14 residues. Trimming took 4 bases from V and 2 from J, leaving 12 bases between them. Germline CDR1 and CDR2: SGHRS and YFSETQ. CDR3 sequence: CASSGETRNYGYTF. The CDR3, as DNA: TGCGCCAGCAGCGGAGAGACTCGCAACTATGGCTACACCTTC.

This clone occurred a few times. CDR3 amino acids: CASSLRGSVGNTIYF. CDR3 DNA sequence: TGCGCCAGCAGCCTCAGGGGGTCTGTTGGAAACACCATATATTTT. The chain is built from TRBV4-1 and TRBJ1-3; 7 nucleotides align to TRBD1. Trimming cost V 4 bases and J 3 bases; bases outside gene matches: 6. CDR1 and CDR2 (germline): MGHRA, YSYEKL. CDR3 length: 15 amino acids.